This T cell receptor beta chain is from a study of cytomegalovirus exposure and HLA in healthy donors. The wider study: Roughly 85 million unique TCRs from HLA-typed donors were held in an early release of data.

The CDR3 has 16 residues. Germline CDR1 SGHVS, CDR2 FNYEAQ. V was clipped by 7 bases and J by 0 bases, with 19 bases between them. General observations from the study: Associated with cytomegalovirus, according to the listing, were 170 or so TCR beta chains. Most likely, a cluster of highly shared sequence variants arose as a sequencing artifact.

Concerning this clone itself: Antigen: not known.

PCR was performed using 60 Vbeta and 13 Jbeta primers. This table comes from immunoSEQ multiplex PCR, and its TCRdb copy is limited to in-frame clones, with some not included. Of 99,000 or so clones listed, about 9.5% were seen once; the top ten hold 5.5% to 7.5%. The J gene is TRBJ2-7, the V gene TRBV7-6; D is ambiguous. The sequenced material came from PBMCs. This receptor was obtained from a man aged 35 to 55 in good health and CMV-seropositive. Here the CDR3 DNA reads TGTGCCAGCACCCTAGGCAGCAGCCCTTTCTCCTACGAGCAGTACTTC. This codes for CASTLGSSPFSYEQYF.